This is a list of T cell receptor beta chains from one sample in a study of blood T cell repertoires in COVID-19. Profiled with immunoSEQ multiplex PCR; TCRdb holds only in-frame clones, not every one. The data contain almost 400,000 clones, 87% of them singletons. The sequencing sample was made of peripheral blood. These receptors all stem from a woman aged 55 to 70 with COVID-19, enrolled during active disease. The CDR3 runs from the conserved cysteine through the conserved F or W. Each record gives: clone size, J gene, D gene, V gene, CDR3 protein, CDR3 DNA. D genes are given only for firm matches. A row's size may be missing; if present it is once, few, many or a size class.

- TRBJ1-4 - TRBV9 CASSYSGQGEKLFF TGTGCCAGCAGCTACTCTGGGCAGGGGGAAAAACTGTTTTTT
once TRBJ2-1 - TRBV5-1 CASSLAGGKAGNEQFF TGCGCCAGCAGCTTGGCCGGAGGAAAGGCCGGGAATGAGCAGTTCTTC
few TRBJ1-2 - TRBV19 CASSIDSDIPGGYTF TGTGCCAGTAGTATAGACTCGGATATCCCGGGAGGCTACACCTTC
- TRBJ1-2 - TRBV9 CASSVPGYGYTF TGTGCCAGCAGCGTACCAGGCTATGGCTACACCTTC
- TRBJ1-4 TRBD1 TRBV15 CATSRTGTVRGEKLFF TGTGCCACCAGCAGGACAGGGACAGTGAGGGGAGAAAAACTGTTTTTT
- TRBJ2-7 - TRBV3-1/TRBV3-2 CASSQPGGYEQYF TGTGCCAGCAGCCAACCCGGAGGGTACGAGCAGTACTTC
- TRBJ2-5 TRBD2 TRBV18 CASSPRGLAAQETQYF TGTGCCAGCTCACCCCGAGGGCTAGCGGCTCAAGAGACCCAGTACTTC
- TRBJ1-2 - TRBV24-1 CATSDYYGYTF TGTGCCACCAGTGACTACTATGGCTACACCTTC
- TRBJ1-4 - TRBV5-1 CASQEPGGILFF TGCGCCAGCCAAGAACCGGGCGGGATACTGTTTTTT
- TRBJ2-7 TRBD2 TRBV2 CASSVLRGGDEQYF TGTGCCAGCAGTGTATTACGGGGGGGGGACGAGCAGTACTTC
- TRBJ2-3 TRBD2 TRBV5-3 CARSRTSGGAEWADTQYF TGTGCCAGAAGCCGGACTAGCGGGGGGGCCGAATGGGCAGATACGCAGTATTTT
- TRBJ2-3 - TRBV14 CASSQVPGSVSYF TGTGCCAGCAGCCAAGTCCCGGGGAGCGTCTCGTATTTT
- TRBJ2-5 TRBD1 TRBV5-1 CASSLGQGVGETQYF TGCGCCAGCAGCTTGGGACAGGGGGTGGGAGAGACCCAGTACTTC
- TRBJ2-3 - TRBV11-3 CASSSPDSEADTQYF TGTGCCAGCAGCTCACCGGACTCCGAGGCAGATACGCAGTATTTT
- TRBJ2-1 TRBD1 TRBV7-2 CASSPGTGNHNEQFF TGTGCCAGCAGCCCCGGGACAGGGAATCACAATGAGCAGTTCTTC
- TRBJ1-1 TRBD1 TRBV19 CASSIVRGHTEAFF TGTGCCAGTAGTATAGTAAGGGGGCACACTGAAGCTTTCTTT
- TRBJ2-1 TRBD1 TRBV28 CASSSSGTGVRNEQFF TGTGCCAGCAGTTCCAGTGGGACAGGGGTGCGCAATGAGCAGTTCTTC
- TRBJ2-6 - TRBV10-1 CASSGGLGSGANVLTF TGCGCCAGCAGTGGGGGACTCGGCTCTGGGGCCAACGTCCTGACTTTC